These 26 T cell receptor beta chains share one sample of origin, sequenced in a study of shared clonotypes between healthy human individuals. The protocol was immunoSEQ multiplex PCR, while the TCRdb copy is restricted to in-frame clones and leaves out a portion. The sample has 300,000 to 400,000 clones; approximately 74% are singletons. Material: memory CD4+ T cells sorted from blood. The subset denotes: CD45RA-negative fraction. The receptors derive from a man aged 25 to 45 in good health.

This clone was seen only a few times. Different DNA sequences within this sample yield the same CDR3. The V and J genes are TRBV18 and TRBJ1-6; D is possibly TRBD1 (5 bases). Germline V CDR1 and CDR2: KGHSH, LQKENI. The CDR3 totals 16 residues. V gave up 3 bases and J gave up 6 bases, with 15 bases separating them. DNA for the CDR3: TGTGCCAGCTCACCCCCATCCGAGAGGGGTAATTCACCCCTCCACTTT. Translating gives CASSPPSERGNSPLHF. The variable domain in full, completed from reference TRBV18 and TRBJ1-6, reads NAGVMQNPRHLVRRRGQEARLRCSPMKGHSHVYWYRQLPEEGLKFMVYLQKENIIDESGMPKERFSAEFPKEGPSILRIQQVVRGDSAAYFCASSPPSERGNSPLHFGNGTRLTVT.

V is TRBV5-6 and J is TRBJ1-4; D is uncertain. The CDR3 contains 17 residues. V was clipped by 1 base and J by 0 bases, with 13 bases between them. Germline V gene data show CDR1 as SGHDT and CDR2 as YYEEEE. The CDR3 bases are TGTGCCAGCAGCTTGTACGGAAATTCCGCAACTAATGAAAAACTGTTTTTT. Translating gives CASSLYGNSATNEKLFF.

This clone was observed at least ten times. The chain carries TRBV6-5 and TRBJ1-4, with D tentatively TRBD1 (5 bases). V was pared by 2 bases and J by 6 bases, with 10 bases between. The CDR3 covers 14 residues. CDR1 and CDR2 from the germline V gene are MNHEY and SVGAGI. The CDR3 loop reads CASSYLGADEKLFF. CDR3 DNA sequence: TGTGCCAGCAGTTACCTAGGGGCGGATGAAAAACTGTTTTTT.

J is TRBJ2-1 and V is TRBV27, with TRBD1 matching 9 bases. Germline-derived CDR1 and CDR2 are MNHEY and SMNVEV (reference sequence). The CDR3 runs 13 residues. After removal of 2 bases from V and 7 bases from J, the junction contained 0 bases not matched to a gene. The CDR3 sequence: CASSLGTGNEQFF. The CDR3, as DNA: TGTGCCAGCAGTTTAGGGACAGGGAATGAGCAGTTCTTC.

V usage is TRBV7-8 and J usage is TRBJ2-1, with D tentatively TRBD1 or TRBD2 (5 bases each). Germline V gives CDR1 SGHVS, CDR2 FQNEAQ. The CDR3 has 14 amino acids. Trimming left V 5 bases short and J 6 bases short, with 14 bases between. This CDR3 is CASSREGLGNEQFF. In DNA form, the CDR3 reads TGTGCCAGCAGCCGAGAGGGGCTAGGCAATGAGCAGTTCTTC.

About this clone itself: This sequence may be a read error, since a much larger clone differs from it by one base. This CDR3 is CASSSPGQGPYNEQFF. CDR3 bases: TGTGCCAGCAGCTCCCCGGGACAGGGTCCCTACAATGAGCAGTTCTTC. The rearrangement links TRBV5-4 to TRBJ2-1; 9 bases map to TRBD1. The germline V gene encodes CDR1 SGHNT and CDR2 YYREEE (reference sequence). V trimming: 3 bases; J trimming: 2 bases; junction bases outside the gene matches: 6. The CDR3 spans 16 residues.

This clone was seen more than once but under ten times. The J gene is TRBJ1-2, the V gene TRBV13; the D gene is possibly TRBD1 (6 bases). V was trimmed by 8 bases and J by 0 bases, leaving 19 bases between them. Germline V gene data show CDR1 as PRHDT and CDR2 as FYEKMQ (reference sequence). The CDR3 length is 16 residues. DNA of the CDR3: TGTGCCAGCGCGTCGGGGGGCGCAAGGGCTAACTATGGCTACACCTTC. Protein product: CASASGGARANYGYTF.

The chain employs TRBV28 and TRBJ2-5; D not certain. The CDR3 covers 12 residues. The germline V gene encodes CDR1 MDHEN and CDR2 SYDVKM. V was cut by 5 bases and J by 7 bases, with 11 bases left in between. CDR3 protein: CASSLPIGTQYF. The CDR3 coding sequence is TGTGCCAGCAGTCTCCCGATTGGGACCCAGTACTTC. The full variable domain, its missing parts supplied by reference TRBV28 and TRBJ2-5, is DVKVTQSSRYLVKRTGEKVFLECVQDMDHENMFWYRQDPGLGLRLIYFSYDVKMKEKGDIPEGYSVSREKKERFSLILESASTNQTSMYLCASSLPIGTQYFGPGTRLLVL.

CDR3 in amino acids: CASKLNREDTEAFF. The CDR3 DNA follows: TGTGCCAGCAAACTTAACAGGGAGGACACTGAAGCTTTCTTT. J is TRBJ1-1 and V is TRBV2, with a tentative D call TRBD1 (6 bases). This CDR3 contains 14 residues. Germline-derived CDR1 and CDR2 are SNHLY and FYNNEI. V was trimmed by 7 bases and J by 3 bases, leaving 15 bases between them.

As for this clone: The conserved closing phenylalanine or tryptophan is absent in this CDR3, likely reflecting a read error. The DNA is left out, because the CDR3 cannot be placed on it with certainty; the CDR3 is given as TCRdb lists it. This chain links TRBV6-1 with TRBJ2-7; no DNA check was done on the table's D call, TRBD2. CDR1 and CDR2 from the germline V gene are MNHNS and SASEGT. A total of 13 residues make up the CDR3, ends included. CDR3 region: CASSEAPGSRRFI.

Only one count was recorded for this clone. The chain has TRBV11-2 and TRBJ2-6; a possible D gene is TRBD1 (5 bases). This CDR3 is 15 amino acids long. Germline V gives CDR1 SGHAT, CDR2 FQNNGV. Trimming cost V 5 bases and J 3 bases, with 11 bases left between them. In nucleotides, the CDR3 is TGTGCCAGCAGCCCCGGGCAGGGTGGGGCCAACGTCCTGACTTTC. Protein sequence: CASSPGQGGANVLTF. The full variable domain, its missing parts supplied by reference TRBV11-2 and TRBJ2-6, is EAGVAQSPRYKIIEKRQSVAFWCNPISGHATLYWYQQILGQGPKLLIQFQNNGVVDDSQLPKDRFSAERLKGVDSTLKIQPAKLEDSAVYLCASSPGQGGANVLTFGAGSRLTVL.

This chain uses TRBV7-9 with TRBJ2-1; D gene uncertain. V lost 1 base and J 13 bases, leaving 17 bases between the germline ends. This CDR3 has 14 residues. Germline CDR1 and CDR2: SEHNR and FQNEAQ (reference sequence). CDR3 in amino acids: CASSLDNRAAYQFF. In nucleotides, the CDR3 is TGTGCCAGCAGCTTAGATAATAGGGCTGCTTACCAGTTCTTC.

The chain joins TRBV7-9 to TRBJ1-1; D is ambiguous. Germline V CDR1 and CDR2: SEHNR, FQNEAQ (reference sequence). V was trimmed by 7 bases and J by 5 bases, leaving 14 bases between them. This CDR3 region has 13 residues. CDR3: CASTIHARTEAFF. CDR3 nucleotides: TGTGCCAGCACCATCCACGCTCGGACTGAAGCTTTCTTT.

The rearrangement links TRBV7-8 to TRBJ1-4; 8 nucleotides align to TRBD1. The CDR3 spans 15 residues. CDR1 is SGHVS, CDR2 FQNEAQ, per germline. The V segment lost 5 bases and the J segment 10 bases; nucleotides outside the gene matches: 12. The DNA of the CDR3 is TGTGCCAGCAGCCTAACGCCGACAGGGGAGGGAAAACTGTTTTTT. Amino acid sequence: CASSLTPTGEGKLFF.

The J gene is TRBJ1-1, the V gene TRBV2; D gene unclear. This CDR3 is built from 14 residues. The germline V gene encodes CDR1 SNHLY and CDR2 FYNNEI. Trimming pared 7 bases from V and 0 bases from J, leaving 12 bases between. CDR3 in amino acids: CASNPRLMNTEAFF. CDR3 nucleotide sequence: TGTGCCAGCAACCCTAGGCTTATGAACACTGAAGCTTTCTTT.

Remarks on this clone: Distinct nucleotide sequences in the sample also encode this CDR3. This chain uses TRBV18 with TRBJ1-3; the D gene is possibly TRBD1 (5 bases). The CDR3 is made up of 15 amino acids. The V gene lost 3 bases and the J gene lost 0 bases, with 9 bases spanning the gap. Germline V gene sequence: CDR1 KGHSH, CDR2 LQKENI. DNA for the CDR3: TGTGCCAGCTCACCGCTCAGGGACTCTGGAAACACCATATATTTT. Protein sequence: CASSPLRDSGNTIYF.

This clone was seen only once. The CDR3 DNA reads TGCGCCAGCAGCGCTCCGGGACTAGCGGCAGTCAATGAGCAGTTCTTC. Its translation: CASSAPGLAAVNEQFF. This chain connects TRBV5-1 to TRBJ2-1; 11 positions match TRBD2. Unmatched junction bases numbered 9, after V lost 4 bases and J lost 6 bases. Germline V gives CDR1 SGHRS, CDR2 YFSETQ. CDR3 size: 16 residues.

Only one count was recorded for this clone. The rearrangement links TRBV29-1 to TRBJ2-2; 11 bases map to TRBD2. V gave up 7 bases and J gave up 1 base; unmatched junction bases: 5. Germline V gene data show CDR1 as SQVTM and CDR2 as ANQGSEA. This CDR3 has 15 residues. The CDR3, as DNA: TGCAGCGGGTTAGCGGGAGGGTTGAACACCGGGGAGCTGTTTTTT. Its translation: CSGLAGGLNTGELFF.

The chain combines TRBV28 with TRBJ1-5; D gene uncertain. CDR1 and CDR2 (germline): MDHEN, SYDVKM. The CDR3 sequence is 15 residues long. Trimming stripped 3 bases from V and 3 bases from J, with 12 bases between. Here the CDR3 reads CASSLFSHVNQPQHF. The CDR3 DNA sequence: TGTGCCAGCAGTTTGTTCTCACACGTCAATCAGCCCCAGCATTTT.

The chain is built from TRBV2 and TRBJ1-5, with D tentatively TRBD1 (5 bases). Germline V gene data show CDR1 as SNHLY and CDR2 as FYNNEI. V lost 3 bases to trimming and J lost 5 bases, with 11 bases between them. This CDR3 region has 14 residues. CDR3 sequence (DNA): TGTGCCAGCAGTGAGAGGGCACAGGATCAGCCCCAGCATTTT. Residues: CASSERAQDQPQHF.

This clone has just a few counts. CDR3 loop: CTSSQVYGSGETQYF. The CDR3 nucleotides are TGCACCAGCAGCCAAGTATATGGGAGCGGAGAGACCCAGTACTTC. This chain links TRBV1 with TRBJ2-5; TRBD2 reflects the table's D call only, with no check against the DNA. TRBV1 is an annotated pseudogene. The CDR3 sequence is 15 residues long.

This clone was observed a handful of times. CDR3 loop: CASSWRTYNEQFF. Here the CDR3 DNA reads TGTGCCAGCAGTTGGAGGACTTACAATGAGCAGTTCTTC. The gene calls are TRBV6-5 and TRBJ2-1; maybe TRBD2 (5 bases). The CDR3 totals 13 residues. The ends were cut back, 4 bases at V and 4 bases at J, with 8 bases in the middle. The V gene's germline CDR1 is MNHEY and CDR2 SVGAGI.

J is TRBJ1-5 and V is TRBV15; no firm D call. Trimming cost V 0 bases and J 4 bases, with 13 bases left between them. The CDR3 length is 16 residues. CDR1 LNHNV and CDR2 YYDKDF come from the germline V gene (reference sequence). The CDR3 here is CATSREGSGPNQPQHF. CDR3 nucleotide sequence: TGTGCCACCAGCAGAGAAGGGAGCGGGCCGAATCAGCCCCAGCATTTT. The full variable domain, completed using reference TRBV15 and TRBJ1-5, is DAMVIQNPRYQVTQFGKPVTLSCSQTLNHNVMYWYQQKSSQAPKLLFHYYDKDFNNEADTPDNFQSRRPNTSFCFLDIRSPGLGDTAMYLCATSREGSGPNQPQHFGDGTRLSIL.

This clone was recorded a few times. The gene calls are TRBV5-6 and TRBJ2-3; 10 bases match TRBD1. The J segment lost 4 bases and the V segment lost 3 bases, leaving 5 bases of the junction unmatched. The CDR3 length is 15 residues. Germline CDR1 and CDR2: SGHDT and YYEEEE. The CDR3 protein is CASSSRDRGPDTQYF. The CDR3 coding sequence is TGTGCCAGCAGCTCCCGGGACAGGGGACCAGATACGCAGTATTTT. Full variable domain (outside the CDR3, taken from reference TRBV5-6 and TRBJ2-3): DAGVTQSPTHLIKTRGQQVTLRCSPKSGHDTVSWYQQALGQGPQFIFQYYEEEERQRGNFPDRFSGHQFPNYSSELNVNALLLGDSALYLCASSSRDRGPDTQYFGPGTRLTVL.

The genes are TRBV7-9 and TRBJ2-3; the D gene is possibly TRBD2 (6 bases). With 3 bases removed from V and 2 bases from J, the gap between germline ends came to 18 bases. The germline V gene encodes CDR1 SEHNR and CDR2 FQNEAQ (reference sequence). The CDR3 extends over 17 amino acids. CDR3 protein: CASSLGGTPSFTDTQYF. The CDR3 nucleotides are TGTGCCAGCAGCTTGGGAGGAACACCCTCTTTCACAGATACGCAGTATTTT.

The J gene is TRBJ2-7, the V gene TRBV28; 9 nucleotides align to TRBD2. The V gene's germline CDR1 is MDHEN and CDR2 SYDVKM. The V and J ends lost 6 bases and 2 bases, in that order; junction bases with no gene match: 5. The CDR3 sequence is 14 residues long. Here the CDR3 reads CASRTVAGAYEQYF. Here the CDR3 DNA reads TGTGCCAGCAGGACCGTAGCGGGGGCCTACGAGCAGTACTTC.